A single sample is the source of the 8 T cell receptor beta chains below, sequenced in a study of T cells in Graves' hyperthyroidism and ophthalmopathy. Amplification yielded TCR beta CDR3 regions, with RNA transcripts as the source. HTBI primers were the set used in a first-round RT-PCR of the TCR CDR3. TCRdb redid the calling of the multiplex PCR reads with MiXCR, one entry per CDR3 protein. The table has around 300,000 distinct CDR3 sequences, approximately 14% seen once. The sequencing input was blood. The receptor source for this set is a woman aged 30 to 39 with Graves' hyperthyroidism.

This rearrangement joins TRBV12-3 or TRBV12-4 to TRBJ2-6; 9 bases are shared with TRBD2. Losses at the gene ends were 5 bases for V and 13 bases for J; bases not matched to a gene: 18. The CDR3 sequence is 17 residues long. The CDR3 region has the DNA TGTGCCAGCAGTCCGGGGCGGGAGGGCCTCTCTCTGATGGTCCTGACTTTC. It encodes CASSPGREGLSLMVLTF.

The sample holds many counts of this clonotype. V usage is TRBV12-3 or TRBV12-4 and J usage is TRBJ2-1; tentative D call: TRBD1 (6 bases). V was cut by 5 bases and J by 4 bases, with 12 bases left in between. The CDR3 extends over 14 amino acids. CDR3 in DNA: TGTGCCAGCAGTACGGGGACACCTTACAATGAGCAGTTCTTC. This encodes CASSTGTPYNEQFF.

This clonotype was detected a few times. V usage is TRBV3-1 and J usage is TRBJ1-4, with D unclear. Germline assignment: CDR1 LGHDT and CDR2 YNNKEL (reference sequence). This CDR3 spans 14 amino acids. V shed 1 base and J shed 4 bases, with 7 bases lying between them. CDR3 nucleotides: TGTGCCAGCAGCCAAGGCAGACTTAATGAAAAACTGTTTTTT. This encodes CASSQGRLNEKLFF.

This clonotype was seen at least ten times. The chain uses TRBV30 and TRBJ2-7; D is undetermined. V lost 2 bases to trimming and J lost 5 bases, with 7 bases between them. Germline lookup yields CDR1 GTSNPN and CDR2 SVGIG (reference sequence). The length of the CDR3 is 11 residues. The CDR3 sequence: CAWSSADEQYF. The CDR3 bases are TGTGCCTGGAGTTCCGCGGACGAGCAGTACTTC.

The chain carries TRBV28 and TRBJ2-6; D not resolved. Trimming took 8 bases from V and 2 from J, leaving 25 bases between them. The CDR3 totals 19 residues. Germline CDR1 and CDR2: MDHEN and SYDVKM. This CDR3 reads CASPKPLVTPTPGANVLTF. For the CDR3, the DNA is TGTGCCAGCCCAAAACCCCTAGTGACGCCTACTCCTGGGGCCAACGTCCTGACTTTC.

The CDR3 region has the DNA TGTGCCAGCAGCTGGAACAGGGGGGGAAACACCGGGGAGCTGTTTTTT. It is translated as CASSWNRGGNTGELFF. This rearrangement joins TRBV5-4 to TRBJ2-2; the D gene is possibly TRBD1 (8 bases). CDR3 length equals 16 residues. Looked up from germline, CDR1 is SGHNT and CDR2 is YYREEE (reference sequence). Trimming removed 3 bases from V and 2 bases from J, with 14 bases in between.

CDR3 sequence: CASSFSASSYNEQFF. Here the CDR3 DNA reads TGTGCCAGCAGCTTTAGCGCAAGCTCCTACAATGAGCAGTTCTTC. The chain carries TRBV11-2 and TRBJ2-1, with a tentative D call TRBD2 (5 bases). V lost 3 bases to trimming and J lost 0 bases, with 9 bases between them. CDR3 size: 15 residues. CDR1 and CDR2 from the germline V gene are SGHAT and FQNNGV.

The sample holds many counts of this clonotype. The J gene is TRBJ1-5, the V gene TRBV28; D remains unclear. Trimming stripped 4 bases from V and 3 bases from J, with 13 bases between. The CDR3 runs 15 residues. The germline gives CDR1 MDHEN, CDR2 SYDVKM. CDR3 sequence (DNA): TGTGCCAGCAGTTACGGGGTTTATATCAATCAGCCCCAGCATTTT. This encodes CASSYGVYINQPQHF.